This T cell receptor (beta chain) was sequenced for a study of T cell changes during pregnancy in multiple sclerosis. Germline CDR1 and CDR2: LNHDA and SQIVND (reference sequence). The CDR3 spans 17 residues. With 7 bases clipped from V and 2 bases from J, the junction kept 12 bases outside the gene matches. TCRdb's table, derived via immunoSEQ multiplex PCR, lists solely in-frame clones and lacks some. Of 20,000 to 30,000 clones detected, more than 75% appear once; the ten largest clones hold over 0.6%. This receptor was identified in a female donor in good health, enrolled as a control in a pregnancy study. V usage is TRBV19 and J usage is TRBJ2-1; the match to TRBD2 covers 9 bases. Sequencing used CD4+ T cells from peripheral blood mononuclear cells, obtained in the first trimester of pregnancy. CDR3 bases: TGTGCCAGTACGAAGGGGGTTAGCGGGAGACCCTACAATGAGCAGTTCTTC. Protein sequence: CASTKGVSGRPYNEQFF.